These 7 T cell receptor beta chains share one sample of origin, sequenced in a study of blood T cell repertoires in COVID-19. TCRdb's copy holds only in-frame clones and misses some; the assay was immunoSEQ multiplex PCR. The repertoire holds under 300,000 clones, around 80% seen once, with approximately 6% in the top ten. Sequencing input: peripheral blood. Source of these receptors: a man of 80 years or more with acute or convalescent COVID-19.

This clone has only one observation. The rearrangement links TRBV9 to TRBJ1-1; D is unresolved. The CDR3 covers 13 residues. Germline loops: CDR1 SGDLS, CDR2 YYNGEE. V lost 4 bases to trimming and J lost 3 bases, with 10 bases between them. The CDR3: CASSLDTDTEAFF. The CDR3 nucleotides read TGTGCCAGCAGCCTAGACACCGACACTGAAGCTTTCTTT.

Points on this clone: This may arise from a read error, as a much more abundant clone is one base away. The V and J genes are TRBV27 and TRBJ1-6, with 7 bases that match TRBD1. Germline V gene sequence: CDR1 MNHEY, CDR2 SMNVEV (reference sequence). J was trimmed by 10 bases and V by 1 base; bases with no gene match: 10. The CDR3 runs 16 residues. CDR3 DNA: TGTGCCAGCAGTTTATGGGGGGCAGGGGGACTGTCACCCCTCCACTTT. Protein sequence: CASSLWGAGGLSPLHF.

The V call is TRBV7-9, the J call TRBJ1-2; no definite D call. The CDR3 has 14 residues. Trimming removed 1 base at V and 4 bases at J, with 10 bases between. CDR1 SEHNR and CDR2 FQNEAQ come from the germline V gene (reference sequence). The CDR3 nucleotides read TGTGCCAGCAGCTTAGTGGCTGATCTCTATGGCTACACCTTC. It translates to CASSLVADLYGYTF.

The rearrangement joins TRBV2 to TRBJ1-4; 9 bases agree with TRBD1. V lost 7 bases, J lost 8 bases, and 5 bases stayed unmatched. The CDR3 has 13 residues. Germline CDR1 is SNHLY and CDR2 is FYNNEI. The CDR3: CASKRDRDEKLFF. The CDR3 nucleotides read TGTGCCAGCAAGAGGGACAGGGACGAAAAACTGTTTTTT.

This clone was picked up one time. The gene calls are TRBV6-5 and TRBJ2-3; no clear D. The CDR3 length is 12 residues. The germline V gene encodes CDR1 MNHEY and CDR2 SVGAGI. Trimming removed 7 bases at V and 0 bases at J, with 5 bases between. The CDR3 loop is CASTGSTDTQYF. The CDR3 nucleotides read TGTGCCAGCACGGGTAGCACAGATACGCAGTATTTT.

This clone was counted only a few times. The rearrangement joins TRBV2 to TRBJ2-7; D may be TRBD2 (6 bases). This CDR3 has 10 amino acids. Between the trimmed V and J ends, which lost 10 bases and 4 bases, there was a span of 8 bases. Germline lookup yields CDR1 SNHLY and CDR2 FYNNEI. The CDR3 spells CANGGYEQYF. The CDR3 DNA follows: TGTGCCAACGGGGGTTACGAGCAGTACTTC.

This chain connects TRBV5-6 to TRBJ2-1, with 9 nucleotides matching TRBD2. J lost 0 bases, V lost 2 bases, and 12 bases had no gene match. Germline V CDR1 and CDR2: SGHDT, YYEEEE. CDR3 size: 19 residues. CDR3 in amino acids: CASSFFRLAVGSSYNEQFF. CDR3 bases: TGTGCCAGCAGCTTTTTTCGACTAGCGGTCGGAAGCTCCTACAATGAGCAGTTCTTC.